The 23 T cell receptor beta chains reported below all come from one sample, sequenced in a study of CD8 T cells in ankylosing spondylitis. TCRdb independently ran MiXCR on the 5' RACE reads; one entry per CDR3 protein. The table lists fewer than 400,000 distinct CDR3 sequences, more than 20% of them singletons, with around 17% in the top ten. Study-wide results and limits: In ankylosing spondylitis blood, a motif of roughly 8 highly homologous TCR beta variants appeared characteristic.

Antigen specificity for these receptors is unknown. What was sequenced was blood, either unsorted or a sorted T cell fraction (not recorded which). Receptors were obtained from a male donor with ankylosing spondylitis.

The chain uses TRBV5-1 and TRBJ2-7, with no clear D. The V and J ends lost 4 bases and 4 bases respectively, with 12 bases between them. Per germline, CDR1 SGHRS and CDR2 YFSETQ. The CDR3 is 13 residues long. CDR3 residues: CASSLRIDYEQYF. The CDR3 DNA sequence: TGCGCCAGCAGCCTACGGATTGATTACGAGCAGTACTTC. Using reference TRBV5-1 and TRBJ2-7 for the parts outside the CDR3, the full variable domain is KAGVTQTPRYLIKTRGQQVTLSCSPISGHRSVSWYQQTPGQGLQFLFEYFSETQRNKGNFPGRFSGRQFSNSRSEMNVSTLELGDSALYLCASSLRIDYEQYFGPGTRLTVT.

This rearrangement joins TRBV18 to TRBJ2-7, with TRBD2 identical over 13 bases. This CDR3 is built from 16 residues. Germline CDR1 and CDR2: KGHSH and LQKENI. The V and J ends lost 3 bases and 0 bases, in that order; junction bases with no gene match: 2. The DNA of the CDR3 is TGTGCCAGCTCACCCGGGACTAGCGGGGCCTCCTACGAGCAGTACTTC. Amino acid sequence: CASSPGTSGASYEQYF. Full variable domain (remainder filled in from reference TRBV18 and TRBJ2-7): NAGVMQNPRHLVRRRGQEARLRCSPMKGHSHVYWYRQLPEEGLKFMVYLQKENIIDESGMPKERFSAEFPKEGPSILRIQQVVRGDSAAYFCASSPGTSGASYEQYFGPGTRLTVT.

This clonotype occurred many times. V and J are TRBV5-1 and TRBJ1-1; D gene uncertain. Trimming took 0 bases from V and 0 from J, leaving 3 bases between them. CDR3 length equals 13 residues. The germline gives CDR1 SGHRS, CDR2 YFSETQ. The CDR3 spells CASSLDVNTEAFF. CDR3 nucleotide sequence: TGCGCCAGCAGCTTGGATGTGAACACTGAAGCTTTCTTT.

This clonotype was counted at least ten times. This rearrangement joins TRBV20-1 to TRBJ2-2, with 13 bases matching TRBD2. V shed 6 bases, J shed 3 bases, and the junction held 7 bases outside the gene matches. Germline V gene sequence: CDR1 DFQATT, CDR2 SNEGSKA (reference sequence). The CDR3 runs to 16 residues. CDR3 amino acids: CSAKIGTSGDTGELFF. The CDR3, as DNA: TGCAGTGCAAAGATAGGGACTAGCGGGGACACCGGGGAGCTGTTTTTT.

This sequence joins TRBV5-4 and TRBJ2-1; 7 bases match TRBD1. This CDR3 comprises 15 residues. V gave up 4 bases and J gave up 2 bases; unmatched junction bases: 6. The germline V gene has CDR1 SGHNT and CDR2 YYREEE (reference sequence). The CDR3 region has the DNA TGTGCCAGCAGCACCCGGACAGGAGCCTACAATGAGCAGTTCTTC. This codes for CASSTRTGAYNEQFF.

The genes are TRBV5-5 and TRBJ2-1, with D possibly matching TRBD1 (6 bases). The V end was cut by 4 bases, the J end by 7 bases, with 15 bases between. The germline gives CDR1 SGHKS, CDR2 YYEKEE (reference sequence). This CDR3 contains 14 residues. The CDR3 sequence: CASSPRTVENEQFF. In nucleotides, the CDR3 is TGTGCCAGCAGCCCGCGGACAGTCGAGAATGAGCAGTTCTTC.

In its sample, this clonotype was seen many times. The V gene is TRBV29-1, the J gene TRBJ2-1, with no clear D. Germline V gene lookup returns CDR1 SQVTM and CDR2 ANQGSEA. The CDR3 loop spans 14 amino acids. V lost 2 bases and J lost 3, with 11 bases in between. The chain's CDR3 is CSVEPSGIYNEQFF. CDR3 nucleotides: TGCAGCGTTGAACCCAGTGGGATCTACAATGAGCAGTTCTTC.

This clonotype was counted between two and nine times. The gene calls are TRBV11-3 and TRBJ2-1, with a tentative D call TRBD1 (6 bases). This CDR3 contains 16 residues. Trimming shortened V by 1 base and J by 0 bases, and 10 bases separated the two germline ends. CDR1 SGHNT and CDR2 YENEEA come from the germline V gene. This CDR3 reads CASSLAGVSSYNEQFF. The CDR3 bases are TGTGCCAGCAGCTTAGCAGGGGTGAGCTCCTACAATGAGCAGTTCTTC.

This chain joins TRBV20-1 and TRBJ2-1; 7 bases match TRBD2. Germline V gene sequence: CDR1 DFQATT, CDR2 SNEGSKA (reference sequence). The CDR3 contains 14 residues. V was pared by 2 bases and J by 5 bases, with 6 bases of the junction left unmatched. This CDR3 is CSARTREIHNEQFF. The CDR3 bases are TGCAGTGCTAGAACGCGGGAGATACACAATGAGCAGTTCTTC.

V gene TRBV3-1 combines with J gene TRBJ2-3, with unresolved D. V was shortened by 1 base and J by 2 bases, with 10 bases between the two germline ends. CDR3 length equals 15 residues. Germline V gene data show CDR1 as LGHDT and CDR2 as YNNKEL (reference sequence). The CDR3 region has the DNA TGTGCCAGCAGCCAAGTAGGAGACCACACAGATACGCAGTATTTT. As protein: CASSQVGDHTDTQYF.

CDR3 coding DNA: TGTGCCAGCAGTGCTAATGGACAGGTTGGGATCCTAACCCAGCATTTT. It is translated as CASSANGQVGILTQHF. The chain uses TRBV2 and TRBJ1-5; 7 nucleotides align to TRBD1. V shed 4 bases and J 11 bases; nucleotides not matched to a gene: 17. Germline values: CDR1 SNHLY, CDR2 FYNNEI. The length of the CDR3 is 16 residues.

This clonotype is a singleton in its sample. The rearrangement uses TRBV5-6 and TRBJ2-7, with TRBD1 matching 9 bases. The CDR3 has 15 amino acids. Per the germline V gene, CDR1 is SGHDT and CDR2 is YYEEEE. J gave up 4 bases and V 2 bases, and 7 bases lay outside the gene matches. The CDR3 here is CASSFTGGTWYEQYF. DNA for the CDR3: TGTGCCAGCAGCTTTACAGGGGGCACTTGGTACGAGCAGTACTTC.

There are a few counts of this clonotype. This chain joins TRBV4-3 and TRBJ2-2; 7 bases are shared with TRBD2. The germline V gene encodes CDR1 LGHNA and CDR2 YSLEER. V lost 1 base to trimming and J lost 7 bases; unmatched junction nucleotides: 9. The CDR3 has 16 amino acids. The CDR3 sequence is CASSQALNGRNGELFF. The CDR3 nucleotides read TGCGCCAGCAGCCAAGCTCTGAACGGGAGGAACGGGGAGCTGTTTTTT.

This clonotype was seen only a few times. This rearrangement joins TRBV25-1 to TRBJ1-1; weak D call: TRBD1 (5 bases). Trimming shortened V by 10 bases and J by 1 base, and 22 bases separated the two germline ends. Per germline, CDR1 MGHDK and CDR2 SYGVNS. The CDR3 sequence is 16 residues long. The CDR3 sequence: CANTEGPKDPNTEAFF. Written as DNA, the CDR3 is TGTGCCAACACAGAGGGGCCAAAAGACCCGAACACTGAAGCTTTCTTT.

The chain couples TRBV2 to TRBJ2-7, with a weak D call TRBD2 (5 bases). The length of the CDR3 is 13 residues. Germline assignment: CDR1 SNHLY and CDR2 FYNNEI. V was cut by 8 bases and J by 6 bases, with 17 bases left in between. The CDR3 sequence: CASFGRLSGEQYF. Written as DNA, the CDR3 is TGTGCCAGCTTCGGACGGCTAAGCGGCGAGCAGTACTTC. The full variable domain, in which reference TRBV2 and TRBJ2-7 provide the parts outside the CDR3, is EPEVTQTPSHQVTQMGQEVILRCVPISNHLYFYWYRQILGQKVEFLVSFYNNEISEKSEIFDDQFSVERPDGSNFTLKIRSTKLEDSAMYFCASFGRLSGEQYFGPGTRLTVT.

The rearrangement joins TRBV5-6 to TRBJ1-1, with D tentatively TRBD1 (6 bases). The germline CDR1 and CDR2 sequences are SGHDT and YYEEEE. The ends were cut back, 1 base at V and 4 bases at J, with 17 bases in the middle. The CDR3 is 16 residues long. As DNA, the CDR3 is TGTGCCAGCAGCTTGTTGGGGGACATCTTGAGCACTGAAGCTTTCTTT. Its protein is CASSLLGDILSTEAFF.

The chain has TRBV5-1 and TRBJ2-2; D uncertain. The germline V gene has CDR1 SGHRS and CDR2 YFSETQ. The CDR3 length is 18 residues. V dropped 0 bases and J dropped 2 bases, with 17 bases sitting between them. CDR3 protein: CASSLAARQRFNTGELFF. The CDR3 region has the DNA TGCGCCAGCAGCTTGGCGGCGCGGCAGAGGTTCAACACCGGGGAGCTGTTTTTT.

There are a few counts of this clonotype. J is TRBJ1-1 and V is TRBV6-5, with D maybe TRBD1 (5 bases). Trimming removed 0 bases from V and 1 base from J, with 9 bases in between. Germline values: CDR1 MNHEY, CDR2 SVGAGI. This CDR3 comprises 15 residues. CDR3 coding DNA: TGTGCCAGCAGTTACTCGAATCAGGGGAACACTGAAGCTTTCTTT. It specifies CASSYSNQGNTEAFF.

The table lists this clonotype with a few counts. V is TRBV10-3 and J is TRBJ2-7; 7 bases align to TRBD2. Unmatched junction bases numbered 8, after V lost 7 bases and J lost 5 bases. CDR3 length: 13 amino acids. Germline CDR1 ENHRY, CDR2 SYGVKD. The CDR3 nucleotides are TGTGCCATCACGCGGGAGCAGATCAACGAGCAGTACTTC. Its translation is CAITREQINEQYF.

This chain connects TRBV29-1 to TRBJ1-2; 9 nucleotides agree with TRBD1. V was pared by 6 bases and J by 4 bases, with 6 bases of the junction left unmatched. Germline V CDR1 and CDR2: SQVTM, ANQGSEA. The CDR3 is made up of 13 amino acids. The CDR3: CSVDRGTSYGYTF. CDR3 sequence (DNA): TGCAGCGTGGACAGGGGCACATCCTATGGCTACACCTTC.

The chain has TRBV7-3 and TRBJ2-2; possible D gene TRBD2, 5 bases. Germline CDR1 reads SGHTA; CDR2 reads FQGTGA. The CDR3 has 14 amino acids. The ends were cut back, 5 bases at V and 6 bases at J, with 13 bases in the middle. The CDR3 sequence: CASSGSTFSGELFF. The DNA of the CDR3 is TGTGCCAGCAGCGGGAGTACTTTCTCCGGGGAGCTGTTTTTT.

V and J are TRBV29-1 and TRBJ2-3; D ambiguous. Germline CDR1 is SQVTM and CDR2 is ANQGSEA. The CDR3 runs to 13 residues. The V end lost 2 bases, the J end lost 2 bases, and 8 bases lay between the germline ends. CDR3 coding DNA: TGCAGCGTTGAATGGCGGCCCACAGATACGCAGTATTTT. Protein product: CSVEWRPTDTQYF.

This clonotype was counted between two and nine times. The chain uses TRBV2 and TRBJ2-2; D unresolved. V lost 8 bases to trimming and J lost 5 bases, with 12 bases between them. The CDR3 spans 13 residues. Germline V lookup: CDR1 SNHLY, CDR2 FYNNEI. As DNA, the CDR3 is TGTGCCAGCGGAGCATGGCAGACCGGGGAGCTGTTTTTT. Translation: CASGAWQTGELFF.